This T cell receptor (beta chain) was identified during a study of T cell responses to AZD1222 COVID-19 vaccine (dated by TCRdb to the early 2020s). Study-level background: AZD1222 recipients given second doses at about 4 weeks or at about 12 weeks were pooled, since spike-specific TCR depth and breadth were not found to differ between the two schedules. A total of about 240 trial participants underwent TCR sequencing, of whom approximately 210 received two doses of AZD1222 and about 25 received two doses of the MenACWY control vaccine. Trial participants were enrolled by age into subgroups of 18-55, 56-69 and 70-plus years, and roughly 150, 30 and 60 TCR-sequenced participants, respectively, were included in these subgroups.

The meaning of the sample's time point label: baseline before first vaccination. Samples from vaccinated people were obtained from the UK trials COV001 and COV002, which included a single-blind randomized controlled phase 2/3 trial of AZD1222 (ChAdOx1 nCoV-19) in healthy adults. For TCRbeta chain sequencing, PBMC samples were collected from trial participants at day 0 and at day 28 after the second dose. The CDR3 regions of human TCRbeta chains were subjected to immunosequencing. The study's own analysis went as follows. TCRs in the repertoires were matched against a reference library of SARS-CoV-2-specific TCRs that had been generated with the MIRA antigen-specificity platform. Breadth meant the fraction of unique TCRs that were SARS-CoV-2-associated, whereas depth meant the fraction of total T cells that were SARS-CoV-2-associated. Using the MIRA data, each spike-specific TCR was mapped to the spike region that the TCR reacts to and placed in a CD4 or CD8 class. Log10-transformed breadth and depth values were compared by one-way ANOVA with Sidak's multiple comparisons tests. Sourced from immuneACCESS, this table was stored by TCRdb with only in-frame sequences that have V and J called. A share of the clones is absent; for the studies checked, an unresolved V gene accounts for under half, and the remainder has no known explanation. V and J calls and clone size are given by that table; D and trimming were obtained from the DNA. In this sample the table shows about 68,000 clones, roughly 85% of which occur a single time. The ten biggest clones cover roughly 2.4% of the sample.

This clone was recorded only once. There is no known antigen for this receptor. No qualities accompany the bases; no much larger clone lies one base away. Broader findings and caveats from the paper: The 56-69-year group was small, and its depth increase did not reach significance, likely because of low power. Because no day 14 peak-response samples were available, repertoires were characterized only after the peak T cell response. Most participants were white British and females outnumbered males, and the authors suggested that clonal diversity may have been underestimated. The vaccine-associated CD4 TCRs covered the entire spike protein, and the dominant responses fell in regions 160-218 and 743-854. Epitopes outside the regions mutated in the B.1.351 and B.1.1.7 variants were reportedly recognized by nearly half of the unique spike-specific TCRs. After two AZD1222 doses, spike-specific TCR breadth and depth were significantly higher than at day 0 and than in MenACWY recipients. Conclusions about previously exposed vaccinees are limited because only a handful of AZD1222 recipients were SARS-CoV-2 seropositive at baseline.

The germline V gene supplies CDR1 SGHTA and CDR2 FQGNSA. CDR3 length: 13 amino acids, cysteine to phenylalanine. Solely the CDR3 DNA is kept, with 39 bases framed from the first base. Trimming takes 1 base from V and 10 bases from J, and the germline ends sit 11 bases apart. The TCR sequence derives from an adult in good health. The sequences come from peripheral blood, collected on day 0 of AZD1222 vaccination. The rearranged segments are TRBV7-2 and TRBJ2-1, with no D gene named confidently. Read as DNA, the sequence is TGTGCCAGCAGCTTAGGCTGGGTTCGGGAGCAGTTCTTC. Its translation is CASSLGWVREQFF.